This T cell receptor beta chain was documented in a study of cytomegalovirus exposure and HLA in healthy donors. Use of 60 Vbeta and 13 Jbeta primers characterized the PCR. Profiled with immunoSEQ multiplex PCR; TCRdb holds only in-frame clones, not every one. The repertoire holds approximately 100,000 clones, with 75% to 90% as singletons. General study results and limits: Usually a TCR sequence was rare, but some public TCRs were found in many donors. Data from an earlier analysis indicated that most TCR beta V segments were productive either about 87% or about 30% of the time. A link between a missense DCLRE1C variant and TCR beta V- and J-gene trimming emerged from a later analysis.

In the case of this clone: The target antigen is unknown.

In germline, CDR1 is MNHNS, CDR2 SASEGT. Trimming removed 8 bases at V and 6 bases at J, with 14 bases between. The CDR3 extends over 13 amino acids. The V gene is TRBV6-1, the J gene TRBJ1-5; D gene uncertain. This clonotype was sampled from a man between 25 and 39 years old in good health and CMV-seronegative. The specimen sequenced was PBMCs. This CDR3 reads CASDMEGSQPQHF. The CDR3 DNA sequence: TGTGCCAGCGATATGGAGGGAAGTCAGCCCCAGCATTTT.